The rows below give T cell receptor beta chains drawn from one sample of a study of shared clonotypes between healthy human individuals. Generated by immunoSEQ multiplex PCR, the TCRdb table keeps only in-frame clones and is missing some. Here the sample spans some 2.1 million clones, about 95% being singletons. The specimen was naive CD8+ T cells sorted from blood. These receptors were obtained from a man aged 18 to 30 in good health. Each CDR3 is given with its conserved first and last residue. The D gene is left open where the match is weak. Rows may omit the clone size; those that give it use once, few, many or a size class.

CDR3nt,CDR3aa,v_gene,d_gene,j_gene,abundance
TGTGCCACCGAGGACGGTTCGTTAGGGCAGTACTTC,CATEDGSLGQYF,TRBV10-3,.,TRBJ2-7,.
TGTGCCTGGAGCGCAAGGAGGGGGCTCGATTCACCCCTCCACTTT,CAWSARRGLDSPLHF,TRBV30,TRBD1,TRBJ1-6,.
TGTGCCATCAGTGCAACAGGGGGCGCGGTAAGGTACGAGCAGTACTTC,CAISATGGAVRYEQYF,TRBV10-3,TRBD1,TRBJ2-7,.
TGTGCCAGTGGGTCCGGAGGGAGCACAGATACGCAGTATTTT,CASGSGGSTDTQYF,TRBV27,.,TRBJ2-3,.
TGTGCCAGCAGCCCCGGGGGTAGCGGCTACGAGCAGTACTTC,CASSPGGSGYEQYF,TRBV9,.,TRBJ2-7,.
TGCGCCAGCAGCCAAGCAGGGGGCAGCTCCCTCCACCAAGAGACCCAGTACTTC,CASSQAGGSSLHQETQYF,TRBV4-3,TRBD1,TRBJ2-5,.
TGTGCCAGCAGAAACAGGAGGCTTAATGAAAAACTGTTTTTT,CASRNRRLNEKLFF,TRBV6-7,.,TRBJ1-4,.
TGTGCCAGTAGTCCAACAGGGTACCAAGAGACCCAGTACTTC,CASSPTGYQETQYF,TRBV19,.,TRBJ2-5,.
TGTGCCAGCTCGGAACTACGTTTTGGCCAGTACTTC,CASSELRFGQYF,TRBV6-1,.,TRBJ2-4,.
TGCGCCAGCAGCTCAACAGGGGTCCATGAGCAGTTCTTC,CASSSTGVHEQFF,TRBV5-1,TRBD1,TRBJ2-1,.
TGTGCCTGGTCCGTGACAGGTTATCCATCACCCCTCCACTTT,CAWSVTGYPSPLHF,TRBV30,.,TRBJ1-6,.
TGTGCCATCAACCCGACAGGGAGGGATGAGCAGTTCTTC,CAINPTGRDEQFF,TRBV10-3,.,TRBJ2-1,.
TGTGCCAGCAGTTACGGGGAAAGCTCCTACAATGAGCAGTTCTTC,CASSYGESSYNEQFF,TRBV6-6,.,TRBJ2-1,.
TGTGCCAGCAGTGAGGAGGTGGCAGTAGCTTTCTTT,CASSEEVAVAFF,TRBV2,.,TRBJ1-1,once
TGTGCCAGCAGTGTGGGGACGGAACCCAATCAGCCCCAGCATTTT,CASSVGTEPNQPQHF,TRBV27,.,TRBJ1-5,.
TGTGCCAGCAGCGCAGGGACTAGCGGGAACAATGAGCAGTTCTTC,CASSAGTSGNNEQFF,TRBV9,TRBD2,TRBJ2-1,.
TGTGCCAGCGGACAGGGTAGTACTGAAGCTTTCTTT,CASGQGSTEAFF,TRBV27,TRBD1,TRBJ1-1,once
TGTGCCAGCAGTCCGACAGGGGCCAATCAGCCCCAGCATTTT,CASSPTGANQPQHF,TRBV7-9,TRBD1,TRBJ1-5,.
TGCGCCAGCACCGCGGGAGGGCCCAACGAGCAGTACTTC,CASTAGGPNEQYF,TRBV10-1,TRBD2,TRBJ2-7,.
TGCAGCGTTGAATGGCACTCCGAGCAGTACTTC,CSVEWHSEQYF,TRBV29-1,.,TRBJ2-7,.
TGTGCCAGCAGTGACCCGACAGGGGGCCAACTCGAGCAGTACTTC,CASSDPTGGQLEQYF,TRBV6-1,TRBD1,TRBJ2-7,.
TGTGCCAGTAGTGTCCAGGGTACGCACACTGAAGCTTTCTTT,CASSVQGTHTEAFF,TRBV19,.,TRBJ1-1,.
TGTGCCAGCAGTCCCGCCAGCCCTGGAAACACCATATATTTT,CASSPASPGNTIYF,TRBV6-5,.,TRBJ1-3,.
TGTGCCAGCGGGACAGACTACGAGCAGTACTTC,CASGTDYEQYF,TRBV27,TRBD1,TRBJ2-7,.
TGTGCCAGCAGTTTATCGGCCGGGACAGGGGTTTATGGCTACACCTTC,CASSLSAGTGVYGYTF,TRBV27,TRBD1,TRBJ1-2,.
TGCAGCGTTGAAGTCGATATGAACACTGAAGCTTTCTTT,CSVEVDMNTEAFF,TRBV29-1,.,TRBJ1-1,.
TGCGCCAGCAGCGTCCTAGCCTCCTACGAGCAGTACTTC,CASSVLASYEQYF,TRBV4-1,.,TRBJ2-7,.
TGTGCCAGCAGCCCGAGGGTAGAAGACCCCCTAAAAGAGCAGTACTTC,CASSPRVEDPLKEQYF,TRBV13,.,TRBJ2-7,.
TGTGCCTGGAGTCTGCGGGAGGGCTTGGAGCAGTTCTTC,CAWSLREGLEQFF,TRBV30,TRBD2,TRBJ2-1,.
TGTGCCAGCAGCTTCCCAGCCCGGGTTGAGCAGTTCTTC,CASSFPARVEQFF,TRBV7-9,.,TRBJ2-1,.
TGCGCCAGCAGCTGGGAAGTGAATTCACCCCTCCACTTT,CASSWEVNSPLHF,TRBV5-1,.,TRBJ1-6,.